This T cell receptor beta chain came from a study of shared clonotypes between healthy human individuals. General study results and limits: Clonotypes not shared had lower generation probabilities than those common to all four donors. A handful of donors showed sharing of around 5.3% of naive CD4 clonotypes.

About this clone: Antigen unknown.

Genomic DNA of every subset was divided equally among multiple immunoSEQ plates. TCRdb's copy holds only in-frame clones and misses some; the assay was immunoSEQ multiplex PCR. The data contain 2 million to 2.5 million clones, approximately 93% of them seen just once; the ten biggest clones take up approximately 0.4%. The length of the CDR3 is 16 residues. J was trimmed by 7 bases and V by 4 bases; bases with no gene match: 16. Germline loops: CDR1 SGHAT, CDR2 FQNNGV. What was sequenced was naive CD4+ T cells from PBMCs. Subset of the sample: CD45RA+ positively selected. This sequence was found in a man aged 18 to 35 in good health. Some clones in this sample may be carry-over from other donors' samples. V usage is TRBV11-2 and J usage is TRBJ2-7; 7 bases are shared with TRBD1. CDR3 amino acids: CASSSYRDRPIREQYF. DNA for the CDR3: TGTGCCAGCAGCTCGTACCGGGACAGACCCATAAGGGAGCAGTACTTC.